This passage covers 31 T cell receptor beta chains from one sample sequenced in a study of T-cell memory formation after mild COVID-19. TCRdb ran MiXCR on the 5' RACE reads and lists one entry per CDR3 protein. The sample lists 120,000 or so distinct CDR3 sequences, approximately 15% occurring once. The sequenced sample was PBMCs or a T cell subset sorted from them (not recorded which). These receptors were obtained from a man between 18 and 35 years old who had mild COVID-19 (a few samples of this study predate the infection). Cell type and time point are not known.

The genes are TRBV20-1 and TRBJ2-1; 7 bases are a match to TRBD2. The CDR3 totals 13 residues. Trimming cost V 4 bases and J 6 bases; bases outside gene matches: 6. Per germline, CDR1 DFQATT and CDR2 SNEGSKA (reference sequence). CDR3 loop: CSATSGSLNEQFF. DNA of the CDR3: TGCAGTGCTACTAGCGGATCACTCAATGAGCAGTTCTTC.

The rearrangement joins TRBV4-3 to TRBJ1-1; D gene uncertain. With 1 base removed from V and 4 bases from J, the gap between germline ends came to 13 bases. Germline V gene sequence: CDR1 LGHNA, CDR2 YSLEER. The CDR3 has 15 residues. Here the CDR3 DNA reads TGCGCCAGCAGCCAAGCCGGGTGGGCAATCACTGAAGCTTTCTTT. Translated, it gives CASSQAGWAITEAFF.

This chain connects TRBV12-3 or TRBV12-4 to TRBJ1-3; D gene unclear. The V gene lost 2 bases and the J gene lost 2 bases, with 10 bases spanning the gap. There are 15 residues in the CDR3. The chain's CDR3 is CASSLWATAGNTIYF. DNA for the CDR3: TGTGCCAGCAGTTTATGGGCCACGGCTGGAAACACCATATATTTT.

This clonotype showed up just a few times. The CDR3: CASSADRMNTEAFF. The CDR3 DNA reads as TGCGCCAGCAGCGCGGACAGGATGAACACTGAAGCTTTCTTT. The gene calls are TRBV5-1 and TRBJ1-1; 7 bases map to TRBD1. The junction had 3 bases not matched to a gene; V was cut back by 4 bases and J by 0 bases. Germline V gene data show CDR1 as SGHRS and CDR2 as YFSETQ. CDR3 length: 14 residues.

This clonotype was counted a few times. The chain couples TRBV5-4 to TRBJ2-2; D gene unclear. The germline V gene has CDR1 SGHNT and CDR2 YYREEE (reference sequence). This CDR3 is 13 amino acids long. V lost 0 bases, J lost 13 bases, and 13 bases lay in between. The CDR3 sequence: CASSLAGSFGLFF. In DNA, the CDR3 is TGTGCCAGCAGCTTGGCTGGTTCCTTCGGGCTGTTTTTT.

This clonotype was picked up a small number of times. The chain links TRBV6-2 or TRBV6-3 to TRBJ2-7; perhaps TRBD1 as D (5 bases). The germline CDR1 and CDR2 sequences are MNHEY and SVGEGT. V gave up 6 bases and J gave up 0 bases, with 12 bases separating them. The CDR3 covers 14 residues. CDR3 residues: CASRRPDSSYEQYF. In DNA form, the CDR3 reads TGTGCCAGCAGGAGGCCTGACAGCTCCTACGAGCAGTACTTC.

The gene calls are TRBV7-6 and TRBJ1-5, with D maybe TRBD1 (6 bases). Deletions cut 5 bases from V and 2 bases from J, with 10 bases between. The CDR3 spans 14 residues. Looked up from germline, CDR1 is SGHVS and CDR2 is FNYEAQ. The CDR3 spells CASSPSGGNQPQHF. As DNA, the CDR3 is TGTGCCAGCAGCCCATCAGGGGGCAATCAGCCCCAGCATTTT.

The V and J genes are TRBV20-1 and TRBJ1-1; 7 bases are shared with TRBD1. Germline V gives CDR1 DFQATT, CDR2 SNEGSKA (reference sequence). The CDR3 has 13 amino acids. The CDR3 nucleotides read TGCACAGGGGGACAGCATTCGAACACTGAAGCTTTCTTT. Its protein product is CTGGQHSNTEAFF.

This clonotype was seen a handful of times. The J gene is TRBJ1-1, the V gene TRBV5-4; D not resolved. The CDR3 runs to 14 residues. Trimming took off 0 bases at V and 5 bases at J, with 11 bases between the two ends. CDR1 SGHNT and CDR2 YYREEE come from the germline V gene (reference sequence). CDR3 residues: CASSLAEVRTEAFF. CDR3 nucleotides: TGTGCCAGCAGCTTGGCCGAGGTAAGAACTGAAGCTTTCTTT.

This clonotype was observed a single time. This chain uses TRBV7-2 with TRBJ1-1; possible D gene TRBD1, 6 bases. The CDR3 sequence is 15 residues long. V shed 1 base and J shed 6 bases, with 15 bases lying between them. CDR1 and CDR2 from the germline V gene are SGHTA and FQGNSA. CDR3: CASSLGDILISEAFF. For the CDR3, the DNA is TGTGCCAGCAGCTTAGGGGACATTTTGATATCTGAAGCTTTCTTT.

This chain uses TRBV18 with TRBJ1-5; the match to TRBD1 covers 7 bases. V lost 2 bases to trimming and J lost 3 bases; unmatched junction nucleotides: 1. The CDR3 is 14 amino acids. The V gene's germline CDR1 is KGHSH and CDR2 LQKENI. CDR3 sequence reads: CASSPTGDNQPQHF. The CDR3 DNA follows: TGTGCCAGCTCACCAACAGGGGACAATCAGCCCCAGCATTTT.

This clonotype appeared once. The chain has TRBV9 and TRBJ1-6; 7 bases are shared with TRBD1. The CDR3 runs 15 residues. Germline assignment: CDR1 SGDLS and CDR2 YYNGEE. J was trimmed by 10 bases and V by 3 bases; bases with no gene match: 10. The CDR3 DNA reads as TGTGCCAGCAGCGCAGACAGGGAAGTATGGTCACCCCTCCACTTT. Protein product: CASSADREVWSPLHF. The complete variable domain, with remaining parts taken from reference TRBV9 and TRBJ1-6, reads DSGVTQTPKHLITATGQRVTLRCSPRSGDLSVYWYQQSLDQGLQFLIQYYNGEERAKGNILERFSAQQFPDLHSELNLSSLELGDSALYFCASSADREVWSPLHFGNGTRLTVT.

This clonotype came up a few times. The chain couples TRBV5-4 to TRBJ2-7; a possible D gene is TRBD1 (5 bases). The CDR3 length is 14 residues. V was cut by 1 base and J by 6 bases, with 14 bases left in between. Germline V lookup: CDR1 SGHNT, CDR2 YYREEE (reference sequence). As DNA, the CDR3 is TGTGCCAGCAGCTTGTTTGGGGCCTCGGTCGAGCAGTACTTC. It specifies CASSLFGASVEQYF. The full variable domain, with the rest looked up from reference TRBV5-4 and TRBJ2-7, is ETGVTQSPTHLIKTRGQQVTLRCSSQSGHNTVSWYQQALGQGPQFIFQYYREEENGRGNFPPRFSGLQFPNYSSELNVNALELDDSALYLCASSLFGASVEQYFGPGTRLTVT.

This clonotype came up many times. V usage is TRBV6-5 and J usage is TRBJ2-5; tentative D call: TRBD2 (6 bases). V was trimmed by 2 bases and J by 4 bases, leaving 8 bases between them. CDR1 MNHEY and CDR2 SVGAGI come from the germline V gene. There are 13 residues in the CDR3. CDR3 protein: CASSYPGVETQYF. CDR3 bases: TGTGCCAGCAGTTACCCGGGGGTAGAGACCCAGTACTTC.

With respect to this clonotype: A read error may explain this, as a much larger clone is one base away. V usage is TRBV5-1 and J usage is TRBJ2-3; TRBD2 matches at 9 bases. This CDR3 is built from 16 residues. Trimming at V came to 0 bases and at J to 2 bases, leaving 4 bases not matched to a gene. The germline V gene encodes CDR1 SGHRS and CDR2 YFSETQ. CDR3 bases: TGCGCCAGCAGCTTGGGGGCTAGCGGGGCCACAGATACGCAGTATTTT. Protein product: CASSLGASGATDTQYF.

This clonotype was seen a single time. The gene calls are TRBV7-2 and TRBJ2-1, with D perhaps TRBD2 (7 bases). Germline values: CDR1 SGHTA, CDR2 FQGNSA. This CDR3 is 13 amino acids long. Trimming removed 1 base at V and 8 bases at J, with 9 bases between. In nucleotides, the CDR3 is TGTGCCAGCAGCTTAGGAGGGGGGGATGAGCAGTTCTTC. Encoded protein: CASSLGGGDEQFF. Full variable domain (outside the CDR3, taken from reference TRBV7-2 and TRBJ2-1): GAGVSQSPSNKVTEKGKDVELRCDPISGHTALYWYRQSLGQGLEFLIYFQGNSAPDKSGLPSDRFSAERTGGSVSTLTIQRTQQEDSAVYLCASSLGGGDEQFFGPGTRLTVL.

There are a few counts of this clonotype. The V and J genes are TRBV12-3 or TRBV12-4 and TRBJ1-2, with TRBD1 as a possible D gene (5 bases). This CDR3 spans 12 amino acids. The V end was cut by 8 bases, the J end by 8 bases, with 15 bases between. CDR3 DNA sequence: TGTGCCAGCGTGGGGGTTTCCCTAGGCTACACCTTC. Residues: CASVGVSLGYTF.

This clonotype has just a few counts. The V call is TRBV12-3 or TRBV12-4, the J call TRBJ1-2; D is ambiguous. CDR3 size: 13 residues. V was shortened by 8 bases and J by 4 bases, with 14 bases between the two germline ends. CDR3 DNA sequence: TGTGCCAGCCGCACTGAAAAACGCTATGGCTACACCTTC. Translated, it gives CASRTEKRYGYTF.

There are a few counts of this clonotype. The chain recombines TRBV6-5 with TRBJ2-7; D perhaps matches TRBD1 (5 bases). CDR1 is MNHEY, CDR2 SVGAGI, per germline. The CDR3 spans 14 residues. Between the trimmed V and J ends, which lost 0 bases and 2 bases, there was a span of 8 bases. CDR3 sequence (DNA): TGTGCCAGCAGTTACTCGCAGGGTACCTACGAGCAGTACTTC. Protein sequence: CASSYSQGTYEQYF.

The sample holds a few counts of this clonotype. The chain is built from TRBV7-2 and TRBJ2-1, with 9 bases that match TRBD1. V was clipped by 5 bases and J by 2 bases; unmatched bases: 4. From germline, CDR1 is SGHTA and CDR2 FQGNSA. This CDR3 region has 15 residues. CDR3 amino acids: CASSPRQGAYNEQFF. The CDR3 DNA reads TGTGCCAGCAGCCCCCGACAGGGGGCCTACAATGAGCAGTTCTTC.

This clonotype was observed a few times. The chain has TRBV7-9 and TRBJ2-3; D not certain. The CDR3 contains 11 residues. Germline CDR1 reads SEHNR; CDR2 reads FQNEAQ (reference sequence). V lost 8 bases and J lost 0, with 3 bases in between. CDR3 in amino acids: CASGSTDTQYF. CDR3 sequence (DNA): TGTGCCAGCGGGAGCACAGATACGCAGTATTTT.

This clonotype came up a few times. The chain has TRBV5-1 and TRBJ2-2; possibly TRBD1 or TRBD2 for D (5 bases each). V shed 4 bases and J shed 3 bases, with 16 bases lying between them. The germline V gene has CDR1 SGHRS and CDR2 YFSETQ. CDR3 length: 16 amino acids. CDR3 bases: TGCGCCAGCAGCCCGGGCAGAGGGGAGCACACCGGGGAGCTGTTTTTT. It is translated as CASSPGRGEHTGELFF. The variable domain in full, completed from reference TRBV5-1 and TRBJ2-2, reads KAGVTQTPRYLIKTRGQQVTLSCSPISGHRSVSWYQQTPGQGLQFLFEYFSETQRNKGNFPGRFSGRQFSNSRSEMNVSTLELGDSALYLCASSPGRGEHTGELFFGEGSRLTVL.

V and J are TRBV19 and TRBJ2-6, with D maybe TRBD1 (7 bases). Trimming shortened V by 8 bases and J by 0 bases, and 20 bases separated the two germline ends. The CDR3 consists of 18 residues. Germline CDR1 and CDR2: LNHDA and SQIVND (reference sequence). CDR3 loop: CASVRGQLGSSGANVLTF. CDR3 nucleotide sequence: TGTGCCAGTGTTAGGGGGCAACTCGGGAGCTCTGGGGCCAACGTCCTGACTTTC. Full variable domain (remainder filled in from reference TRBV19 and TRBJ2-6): DGGITQSPKYLFRKEGQNVTLSCEQNLNHDAMYWYRQDPGQGLRLIYYSQIVNDFQKGDIAEGYSVSREKKESFPLTVTSAQKNPTAFYLCASVRGQLGSSGANVLTFGAGSRLTVL.

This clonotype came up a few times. In DNA form, the CDR3 reads TGTGCCAGCAGCCCGCCGGGGCTTCTCGAGACCCAGTACTTC. It codes for CASSPPGLLETQYF. The chain recombines TRBV6-5 with TRBJ2-5, with D perhaps being TRBD1 or TRBD2 (5 bases each). The CDR3 totals 14 residues. The germline CDR1 and CDR2 sequences are MNHEY and SVGAGI. V lost 6 bases, J lost 5 bases, and 16 bases lay in between.

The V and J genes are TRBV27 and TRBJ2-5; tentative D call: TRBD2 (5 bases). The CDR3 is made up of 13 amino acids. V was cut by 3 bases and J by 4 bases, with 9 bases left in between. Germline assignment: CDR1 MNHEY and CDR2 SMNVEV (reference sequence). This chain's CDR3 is CASSLRAPETQYF. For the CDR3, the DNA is TGTGCCAGCAGTTTGAGGGCACCAGAGACCCAGTACTTC.

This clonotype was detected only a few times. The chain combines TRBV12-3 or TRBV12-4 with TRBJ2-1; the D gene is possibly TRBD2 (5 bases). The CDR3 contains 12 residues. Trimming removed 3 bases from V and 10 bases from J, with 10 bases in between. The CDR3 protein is CASSFEGGEQFF. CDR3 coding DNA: TGTGCCAGCAGTTTTGAGGGTGGCGAGCAGTTCTTC.

The CDR3 here is CASSRPGQGVWEQYV. CDR3 nucleotide sequence: TGTGCCAGCAGTCGACCGGGACAGGGTGTTTGGGAGCAGTACGTC. The genes are TRBV28 and TRBJ2-7; TRBD1 matches 9 bases. Trimming took 5 bases from V and 7 from J; bases not matched to a gene: 12. This CDR3 spans 15 amino acids. Germline V CDR1 and CDR2: MDHEN, SYDVKM.

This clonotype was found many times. CDR3 bases: TGCGCCAGCAGCCAAGAATGGAAAGGGATGGATACGCAGTATTTT. It codes for CASSQEWKGMDTQYF. The chain carries TRBV4-1 and TRBJ2-3, with unresolved D. The CDR3 runs 15 residues. The germline V gene has CDR1 MGHRA and CDR2 YSYEKL. The V gene lost 0 bases and the J gene lost 6 bases, with 13 bases spanning the gap.

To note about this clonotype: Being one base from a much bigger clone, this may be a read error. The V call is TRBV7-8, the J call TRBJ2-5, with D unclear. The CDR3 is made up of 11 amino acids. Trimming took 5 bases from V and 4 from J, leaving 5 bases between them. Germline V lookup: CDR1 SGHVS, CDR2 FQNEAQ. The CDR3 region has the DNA TGTGCCAGCAGCCAACGAGAGACCCAGTACTTC. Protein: CASSQRETQYF.

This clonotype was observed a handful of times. CDR3 nucleotide sequence: TGTGCCACCAGCAGAGATCTCCGGGACCCGAGAGGAGAGACCCAGTACTTC. It yields the protein CATSRDLRDPRGETQYF. This chain links TRBV15 with TRBJ2-5; D tentatively reads TRBD1 or TRBD2 (5 bases each). CDR3 size: 17 residues. Germline CDR1 LNHNV, CDR2 YYDKDF (reference sequence). V was cut by 0 bases and J by 4 bases, with 18 bases left in between.

This CDR3 reads CASSADRGRVKLFF. The CDR3 DNA sequence: TGTGCCAGCAGTGCAGACCGGGGCCGTGTAAAACTGTTTTTT. This chain connects TRBV6-5 to TRBJ1-4, with D tentatively TRBD1 (5 bases). V was cut by 5 bases and J by 10 bases, with 17 bases left in between. The CDR3 extends over 14 amino acids. Germline-derived CDR1 and CDR2 are MNHEY and SVGAGI.